The clone carrying this T cell receptor (beta chain) has just one count. V was pared by 4 bases and J by 4 bases, with 6 bases of the junction left unmatched. The CDR3 is made up of 14 amino acids. CDR1 and CDR2 (germline): SGDLS, YYNGEE. Assay: immunoSEQ multiplex PCR; the TCRdb copy retains only in-frame clones and omits some. The repertoire includes about 100,000 clones, about nine tenths of them detected once, and roughly 1.9% sits in the top ten. The sample comes from a study of blood T cell repertoires in COVID-19. Study summary: Donors in the United States, Italy and Spain gave samples during acute or convalescent COVID-19.

This sequence was found in a man aged 45-65 years with active COVID-19. Sequenced: peripheral blood. The chain uses TRBV9 and TRBJ2-5, with TRBD1 identical over 8 bases. CDR3 coding DNA: TGTGCCAGCAGCCCCCGGGACAGGAGAGAGACCCAGTACTTC. This codes for CASSPRDRRETQYF.